A single sample gave rise to the 8 T cell receptor beta chains below, sequenced in a study of blood T cell repertoires in COVID-19 (TCRdb year 2020). The library was built by means of the immunoSEQ multiplex PCR assay. Held by TCRdb, this immuneACCESS table contains in-frame sequences only and omits some clones. Under half of the omission traces to an unresolved V gene where checked; the cause of the rest is unknown. A total of roughly 290,000 clones appear in this sample, about 91% of them only once. The biggest ten clones account for about an eighth of the sample. Sequencing was performed on peripheral blood. The origin of the receptors is a woman aged 55-69 years with acute or convalescent COVID-19.

The genes are TRBV19 and TRBJ1-5, with a weak D call TRBD1 (6 bases). The CDR3 is 14 residues long. CDR1 and CDR2 from the germline V gene are LNHDA and SQIVND (reference sequence). Trimming removed 5 bases from V and 4 bases from J, with 12 bases in between. The CDR3 DNA reads TGTGCCAGTAGTCGGGACACTAGAAATCAGCCCCAGCATTTT. Its protein is CASSRDTRNQPQHF. Full variable domain (rest looked up from reference TRBV19 and TRBJ1-5): DGGITQSPKYLFRKEGQNVTLSCEQNLNHDAMYWYRQDPGQGLRLIYYSQIVNDFQKGDIAEGYSVSREKKESFPLTVTSAQKNPTAFYLCASSRDTRNQPQHFGDGTRLSIL.

The J gene is TRBJ2-2, the V gene TRBV7-9; TRBD2 is a possible D gene (6 bases). The germline V gene encodes CDR1 SEHNR and CDR2 FQNEAQ (reference sequence). The CDR3 extends over 15 amino acids. V dropped 3 bases and J dropped 7 bases, with 15 bases sitting between them. CDR3 protein: CASSFRAGTDGELFF. DNA for the CDR3: TGTGCCAGCAGCTTTCGCGCAGGGACTGACGGGGAGCTGTTTTTT.

The J gene is TRBJ2-2, the V gene TRBV5-5, with 10 bases identical to TRBD2. J was trimmed by 0 bases and V by 1 base; bases with no gene match: 3. The CDR3 runs to 17 residues. Germline V gene sequence: CDR1 SGHKS, CDR2 YYEKEE (reference sequence). In DNA, the CDR3 is TGTGCCAGCAGCTTGCCTAGCGGGAGTTCGAACACCGGGGAGCTGTTTTTT. Translating gives CASSLPSGSSNTGELFF.

V usage is TRBV5-1 and J usage is TRBJ2-7, with D hard to call. The V gene's germline CDR1 is SGHRS and CDR2 YFSETQ. The CDR3 runs to 18 residues. The ends were cut back, 0 bases at V and 1 base at J, with 20 bases in the middle. This CDR3 is CASSLGIWAQQYSYEQYF. CDR3 DNA sequence: TGCGCCAGCAGCTTGGGAATATGGGCGCAGCAATATTCCTACGAGCAGTACTTC.

This clone was counted a few times. The DNA for the CDR3 is TGTGCCAGCAGCCGACTGACAGGGAGTGGTTCCTACGAGCAGTACTTC. Protein: CASSRLTGSGSYEQYF. This chain links TRBV4-2 with TRBJ2-7; 7 bases map to TRBD1. CDR1 and CDR2 from the germline V gene are LGHNA and YNFKEQ. The CDR3 contains 16 residues. V lost 4 bases and J lost 1; bases outside the gene matches: 10.

The chain uses TRBV7-6 and TRBJ2-7; 11 nucleotides align to TRBD2. Germline V gene data show CDR1 as SGHVS and CDR2 as FNYEAQ. The junction had 5 bases not matched to a gene; V was cut back by 4 bases and J by 0 bases. The CDR3 consists of 16 residues. CDR3 sequence (DNA): TGTGCCAGCAGCTCGAGAGGGACTAGCGGCTCCTACGAGCAGTACTTC. It codes for CASSSRGTSGSYEQYF.

The chain carries TRBV27 and TRBJ1-1, with TRBD1 matching over 9 bases. Germline V gene sequence: CDR1 MNHEY, CDR2 SMNVEV (reference sequence). This CDR3 has 14 residues. V shed 7 bases and J 5 bases; nucleotides not matched to a gene: 8. Written as DNA, the CDR3 is TGTGCCAGCACCCGTGGGGACAGGGTGACTGAAGCTTTCTTT. Translation gives CASTRGDRVTEAFF.

This chain connects TRBV28 to TRBJ1-2, with TRBD1 identical over 7 bases. With V trimmed by 4 bases and J by 4 bases, 6 bases remained unmatched. Germline V lookup: CDR1 MDHEN, CDR2 SYDVKM. This CDR3 has 14 amino acids. The CDR3 DNA reads TGTGCCAGCAGTTCGCAGGGGGTAATCTATGGCTACACCTTC. This encodes CASSSQGVIYGYTF.